This T cell receptor beta chain was documented in a study of OX40 agonist ivuxolimab in advanced cancers. Notes on the study in general: Low normalized clonal expansion also occurred in some nonresponding patients.

V was cut by 5 bases and J by 3 bases, with 11 bases left in between. Germline V lookup: CDR1 LNHDA, CDR2 SQIVND (reference sequence). The CDR3 runs to 13 residues. About this clone itself: The antigen is not known.

Repertoires were generated with immunoSEQ multiplex PCR, while TCRdb's copy carries only in-frame clones and drops some. Among some 28,000 clones listed, approximately 86% were seen once. The sequence came from an adult with an advanced solid tumor such as melanoma, head and neck, liver or kidney cancer. The gene calls are TRBV19 and TRBJ2-7; D gene uncertain. The sample consisted of CD4+ or CD8+ T cells sorted from blood, taken in a trial of the OX40 agonist ivuxolimab. The CDR3 nucleotides read TGTGCCAGTAGTGTCGGAGTGTTCTACGAGCAGTACTTC. Translation: CASSVGVFYEQYF.